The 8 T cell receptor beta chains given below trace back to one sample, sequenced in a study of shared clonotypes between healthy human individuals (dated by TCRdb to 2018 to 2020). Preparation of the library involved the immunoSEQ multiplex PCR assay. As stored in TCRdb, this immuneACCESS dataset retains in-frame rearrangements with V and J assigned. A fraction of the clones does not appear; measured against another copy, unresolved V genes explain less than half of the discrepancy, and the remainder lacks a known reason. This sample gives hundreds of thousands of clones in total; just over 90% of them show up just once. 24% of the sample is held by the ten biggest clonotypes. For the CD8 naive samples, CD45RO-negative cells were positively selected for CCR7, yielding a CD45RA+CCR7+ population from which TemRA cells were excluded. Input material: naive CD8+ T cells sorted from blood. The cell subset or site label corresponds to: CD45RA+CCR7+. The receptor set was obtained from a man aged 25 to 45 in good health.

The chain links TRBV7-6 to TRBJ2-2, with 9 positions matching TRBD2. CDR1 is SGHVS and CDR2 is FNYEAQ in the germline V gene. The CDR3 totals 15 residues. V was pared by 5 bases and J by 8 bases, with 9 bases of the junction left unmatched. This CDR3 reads CASSPKGLALGELFF. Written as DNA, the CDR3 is TGTGCCAGCAGCCCTAAGGGACTAGCATTGGGGGAGCTGTTTTTT.

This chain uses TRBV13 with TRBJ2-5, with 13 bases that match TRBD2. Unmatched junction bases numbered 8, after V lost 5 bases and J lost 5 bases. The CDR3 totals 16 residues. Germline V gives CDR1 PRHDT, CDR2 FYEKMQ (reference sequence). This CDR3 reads CASSILAGGSLETQYF. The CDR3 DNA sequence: TGTGCCAGCAGCATACTAGCGGGAGGGAGTTTGGAGACCCAGTACTTC.

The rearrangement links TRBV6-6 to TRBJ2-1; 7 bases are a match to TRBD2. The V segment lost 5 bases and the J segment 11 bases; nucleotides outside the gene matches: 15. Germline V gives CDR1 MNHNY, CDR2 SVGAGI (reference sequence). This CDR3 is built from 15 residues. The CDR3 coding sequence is TGTGCCAGCAGTCTTGCGAGGGAGGGTACATCGAAGCAGTTCTTC. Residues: CASSLAREGTSKQFF.

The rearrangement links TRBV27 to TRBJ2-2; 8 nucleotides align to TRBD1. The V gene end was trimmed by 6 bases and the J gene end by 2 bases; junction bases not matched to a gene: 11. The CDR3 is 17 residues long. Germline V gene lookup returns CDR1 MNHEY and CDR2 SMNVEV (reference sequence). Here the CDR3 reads CASRDAGGDKNTGELFF. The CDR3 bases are TGTGCCAGCAGGGATGCAGGGGGCGATAAAAACACCGGGGAGCTGTTTTTT.

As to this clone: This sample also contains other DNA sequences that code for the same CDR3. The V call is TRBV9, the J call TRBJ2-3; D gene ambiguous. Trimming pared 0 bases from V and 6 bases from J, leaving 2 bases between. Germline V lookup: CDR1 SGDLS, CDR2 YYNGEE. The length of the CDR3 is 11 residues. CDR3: CASSVGDTQYF. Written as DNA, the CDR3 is TGTGCCAGCAGCGTAGGGGATACGCAGTATTTT.

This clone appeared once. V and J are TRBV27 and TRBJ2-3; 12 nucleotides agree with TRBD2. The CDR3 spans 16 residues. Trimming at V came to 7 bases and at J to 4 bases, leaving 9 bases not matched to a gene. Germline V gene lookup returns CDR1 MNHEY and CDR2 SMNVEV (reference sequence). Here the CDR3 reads CASKPATSGSSDTQYF. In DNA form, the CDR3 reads TGTGCCAGCAAACCTGCGACTAGCGGGAGTTCAGATACGCAGTATTTT.

The CDR3 here is CASGTEYMNTEAFF. CDR3 sequence (DNA): TGTGCCAGTGGGACGGAGTACATGAACACTGAAGCTTTCTTT. This chain links TRBV6-5 with TRBJ1-1; a possible D gene is TRBD1 (5 bases). Germline assignment: CDR1 MNHEY and CDR2 SVGAGI. V lost 9 bases and J lost 0, with 14 bases in between. This CDR3 region has 14 residues.

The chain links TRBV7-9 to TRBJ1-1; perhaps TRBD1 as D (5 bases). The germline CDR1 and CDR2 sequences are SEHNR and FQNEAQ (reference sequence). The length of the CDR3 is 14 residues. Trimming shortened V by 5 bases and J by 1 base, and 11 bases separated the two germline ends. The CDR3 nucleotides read TGTGCCAGCAGCCAGTCCGGGACGAACACTGAAGCTTTCTTT. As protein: CASSQSGTNTEAFF.